Listed here are 18 T cell receptor beta chains from one sample, sequenced in a study of T cells in women clearing cervical HPV infection. Repertoires were generated with immunoSEQ multiplex PCR, while TCRdb's copy carries only in-frame clones and drops some. Recorded for this sample: 15,000 or so clones. The material sequenced was blood buffy coat. Receptors originate from a woman between 18 and 70 years old with a cervical HPV16 infection that either progressed to CIN3+ or cleared (not recorded which).

As to this clone: The CDR3 goes on 3 residues after the read ends, and that part is filled in from the germline J gene. V gene TRBV5-1 combines with J gene TRBJ2-7, with TRBD2 matching 11 bases. Germline V gives CDR1 SGHRS, CDR2 YFSETQ. V was clipped by 2 bases and J by 6 bases; unmatched bases: 1. The CDR3 extends over 13 amino acids. CDR3 DNA, as far as it was read: TGCGCCAGCAGCTTTAGCGGGGGGGCCGAG. Translating it yields CASSFSGGAE. The CDR3 as a whole reads CASSFSGGAEQYF. The whole variable domain, filled in from reference TRBV5-1 and TRBJ2-7, reads KAGVTQTPRYLIKTRGQQVTLSCSPISGHRSVSWYQQTPGQGLQFLFEYFSETQRNKGNFPGRFSGRQFSNSRSEMNVSTLELGDSALYLCASSFSGGAEQYFGPGTRLTVT.

As for this clone: The read halts 3 residues ahead of the CDR3 end, with the missing end drawn from the germline J gene. The chain is built from TRBV7-9 and TRBJ2-5; 7 bases fit TRBD2. Germline assignment: CDR1 SEHNR and CDR2 FQNEAQ (reference sequence). The CDR3 is 15 amino acids. Trimming removed 0 bases from V and 2 bases from J; junction bases left unmatched: 3. This chain's CDR3 is CASSLARGGQETQYF. CDR3 bases read: TGTGCCAGCAGCTTAGCCCGCGGGGGACAAGAGACC. Drawing the rest from reference TRBV7-9 and TRBJ2-5, the complete variable domain is DTGVSQNPRHKITKRGQNVTFRCDPISEHNRLYWYRQTLGQGPEFLTYFQNEAQLEKSRLLSDRFSAERPKGSFSTLEIQRTEQGDSAMYLCASSLARGGQETQYFGPGTRLLVL.

Details on this clone: The CDR3 extends 3 residues past the end of the read, so its final part is completed from the germline J gene. V is TRBV7-9 and J is TRBJ1-4; 9 nucleotides agree with TRBD1. The CDR3 loop spans 15 amino acids. Per germline, CDR1 SEHNR and CDR2 FQNEAQ (reference sequence). This CDR3 is CASSAPGQGLSPLFF. The CDR3 DNA, read in part, is TGTGCCAGCAGCGCCCCGGGACAGGGTCTTTCACCA.

On this clone: The CDR3 extends 3 residues past the end of the read, so its final part is completed from the germline J gene. J is TRBJ2-2 and V is TRBV7-9; D might be TRBD1 (5 bases). The CDR3 has 15 residues. Germline V gene sequence: CDR1 SEHNR, CDR2 FQNEAQ (reference sequence). This chain's CDR3 is CASSLGRQPNSPLFF. The CDR3 bases that were read are TGTGCCAGCAGCTTAGGAAGACAGCCCAATTCACCG.

By frequency, this clone registers medium-sized. The read comes to an end 3 residues before the CDR3 does, leaving the germline J gene to fill in the end. The V and J genes are TRBV7-2 and TRBJ2-4; 10 bases map to TRBD2. CDR3 length: 15 amino acids. Germline V CDR1 and CDR2: SGHTA, FQGNSA. V was pared by 3 bases and J by 7 bases, with 6 bases of the junction left unmatched. The CDR3 spells CASSLVAGGGNIQYF. The covered CDR3 bases are TGTGCCAGCAGCTTGGTAGCGGGGGGAGGGAACATT.

Concerning this clone: The DNA ends 3 residues before the CDR3 does, and the rest of the CDR3 is filled in from the germline J gene. The chain uses TRBV18 and TRBJ1-1; possibly TRBD1 for D (5 bases). Germline loops: CDR1 KGHSH, CDR2 LQKENI. CDR3 size: 15 residues. Trimming took 6 bases from V and 3 from J, leaving 17 bases between them. The CDR3 loop reads CASSSQGASDTEAFF. CDR3 DNA (partial): TGTGCCAGCTCTTCCCAGGGAGCCTCGGACACTGAA.

Details on this clone: Coverage ceases 3 residues before the CDR3 finishes, and the germline J gene fills in the end. The chain employs TRBV7-2 and TRBJ2-3; no clear D gene. The V and J ends lost 5 bases and 7 bases respectively, with 10 bases between them. The CDR3 runs 12 residues. Germline values: CDR1 SGHTA, CDR2 FQGNSA. Incomplete CDR3 DNA: TGTGCCAGCAGCCTTACATTGAATACG. Amino acids: CASSLTLNT. The full CDR3 reads CASSLTLNTQYF.

CDR3 amino acids: CATDRGVATNEKLFF. The sequenced part of the CDR3 DNA is TGTGCCACAGACAGGGGAGTCGCAACTAATGAAAAA. This chain uses TRBV28 with TRBJ1-4, with 8 bases matching TRBD1. The CDR3 end lies 3 residues beyond the end of the read and is filled in from the germline J gene. The CDR3 covers 15 residues. J lost 0 bases, V lost 10 bases, and 7 bases had no gene match. The germline V gene encodes CDR1 MDHEN and CDR2 SYDVKM.

According to its frequency, this clone is medium-sized (0.01 to 0.1%). Read coverage stops 3 residues before the CDR3 terminus; the germline J gene supplies the remainder. The chain recombines TRBV7-9 with TRBJ1-2, with TRBD1 as a possible D gene (5 bases). V was pared by 5 bases and J by 4 bases, with 11 bases between. The germline V gene encodes CDR1 SEHNR and CDR2 FQNEAQ (reference sequence). This CDR3 region has 13 residues. The DNA read from the CDR3 is TGTGCCAGCAGCGGGAACACAGGCTATGGC. Amino acids: CASSGNTGYG. The full CDR3 protein reads CASSGNTGYGYTF.

On this clone: The read ends 3 residues before the CDR3 terminus; that terminus is restored from the germline J gene. The rearrangement joins TRBV28 to TRBJ2-7; D remains ambiguous. The CDR3 consists of 12 residues. The germline V and J ends were trimmed by 8 bases and 2 bases, with 10 bases remaining between them. Germline assignment: CDR1 MDHEN and CDR2 SYDVKM. The chain's CDR3 is CASGSDTYEQYF. The DNA read from the CDR3 is TGTGCCAGCGGTTCAGATACCTACGAG.

A note on this clone: The read finishes 3 residues shy of the CDR3 end, and the germline J gene is used to complete it. The V and J genes are TRBV7-2 and TRBJ2-7; the match to TRBD2 covers 11 bases. The CDR3 has 15 amino acids. V trimming: 5 bases; J trimming: 2 bases; junction bases outside the gene matches: 5. CDR1 and CDR2 (germline): SGHTA, FQGNSA. The CDR3: CASSIHSGGAYEQYF. The DNA read from the CDR3 is TGTGCCAGCAGCATACATAGCGGGGGGGCCTACGAG.

Concerning this clone itself: From the germline J gene comes the end of the CDR3, since the read stops 3 residues before it. The rearrangement uses TRBV9 and TRBJ2-3, with 8 bases identical to TRBD2. CDR3 length: 16 amino acids. Germline V gene data show CDR1 as SGDLS and CDR2 as YYNGEE. V was clipped by 3 bases and J by 4 bases; unmatched bases: 10. The CDR3 DNA, read in part, is TGTGCCAGCAGCGCGTTTGGACTAGCTGAGGCAGATACG. It codes for CASSAFGLAEADT. The whole CDR3 is CASSAFGLAEADTQYF.

A word on this clone: The CDR3 end is not reached by the read, which stops 3 residues before it; the germline J gene fills it in. This chain joins TRBV6-2 or TRBV6-3 and TRBJ1-2; TRBD1 aligns across 7 bases. V dropped 6 bases and J dropped 6; count of bases not matched to a gene: 13. Germline CDR1 MNHEY, CDR2 SVGEGT. The CDR3 loop spans 15 amino acids. CDR3 in amino acids: CASSPGPTGEDGYTF. The CDR3 DNA, read in part, is TGTGCCAGCAGCCCAGGACCCACAGGGGAGGATGGC.

On this clone: The read terminates 3 residues before the CDR3 end, so the remaining end is supplied by the germline J gene. The V and J genes are TRBV19 and TRBJ2-2; 8 bases agree with TRBD1. V lost 4 bases and J lost 5; bases outside the gene matches: 6. CDR1 is LNHDA and CDR2 is SQIVND in the germline V gene (reference sequence). This CDR3 has 15 residues. CDR3 bases read: TGTGCCAGTAGTACCCGACAGGGGAGAACCGGGGAG. Protein sequence: CASSTRQGRTGE. The entire CDR3 is CASSTRQGRTGELFF.

On this clone: Read data end 3 residues before the CDR3 end; the end is taken from the germline J gene. The rearrangement links TRBV9 to TRBJ2-4; 7 positions match TRBD2. J was trimmed by 0 bases and V by 4 bases; bases with no gene match: 13. Looked up from germline, CDR1 is SGDLS and CDR2 is YYNGEE. The CDR3 has 18 residues. CDR3 residues: CASSPMSWGGRAKNIQYF. The sequenced CDR3 bases are TGTGCCAGCAGCCCCATGTCGTGGGGGGGGAGAGCCAAAAACATT.

About this clone: The observed sequence ends 3 residues before the CDR3 terminus, with the missing tail filled in from the germline J gene. The chain has TRBV7-9 and TRBJ1-2; D not certain. In germline, CDR1 is SEHNR, CDR2 FQNEAQ (reference sequence). The CDR3 has 12 residues. Incomplete CDR3 DNA: TGTGCCAGCAGCGCGGTCAGTGATACC. Its translation is CASSAVSDT. The whole CDR3 region reads CASSAVSDTYTF.

In regard to this clone: The read falls 3 residues short of the CDR3 end, and the missing part is taken from the germline J gene. V and J are TRBV5-4 and TRBJ2-7, with 7 nucleotides matching TRBD1. The CDR3 covers 14 residues. Germline V gives CDR1 SGHNT, CDR2 YYREEE (reference sequence). V was clipped by 5 bases and J by 5 bases; unmatched bases: 10. CDR3 bases read: TGTGCCAGCAGAACAACCAACGACAGGGACGAG. Encoded protein: CASRTTNDRDE. The whole CDR3 reads CASRTTNDRDEQYF.

Worth noting for this clone: Sequence at one end of the junction differs from germline and may be a read error. The read terminates 3 residues before the CDR3 end, so the remaining end is supplied by the germline J gene. This chain joins TRBV20-1 and TRBJ2-3; no reliable D call. The CDR3 is 12 residues long. Germline lookup yields CDR1 DFQATT and CDR2 SNEGSKA (reference sequence). The sequenced CDR3 bases are TGCAGTGCTAGAGAATCTTCAGAGACG. Amino acid sequence: CSARESSET. The entire CDR3 protein is CSARESSETQYF.